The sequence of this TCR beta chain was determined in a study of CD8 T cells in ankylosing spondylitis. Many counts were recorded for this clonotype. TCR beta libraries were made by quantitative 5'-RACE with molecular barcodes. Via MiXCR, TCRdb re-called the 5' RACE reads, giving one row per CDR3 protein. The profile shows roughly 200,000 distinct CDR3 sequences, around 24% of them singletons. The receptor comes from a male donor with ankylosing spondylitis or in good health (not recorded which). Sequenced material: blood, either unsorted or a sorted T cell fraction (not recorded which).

This CDR3 is CASNMGGEAFF. The DNA for the CDR3 is TGTGCCAGCAATATGGGGGGTGAAGCTTTCTTT. The chain joins TRBV12-3 or TRBV12-4 to TRBJ1-1, with D maybe TRBD1 (5 bases). Deletions cut 7 bases from V and 7 bases from J, with 10 bases between. CDR3 length equals 11 residues.